The 17 T cell receptor beta chains below all came from one sample that was sequenced in a study of tumor-infiltrating lymphocytes in oesophageal squamous cell carcinoma (dated by TCRdb to about 2016). The library came from PCR. The listed sequencing device is Illumina HiSeq 2000. TCRdb handled the public reads itself, with Q25 trimming in fastp and clone calling in MiXCR, and kept productive beta chains. Duplicate CDR3 protein sequences are folded into a single record with the most common DNA and genes. Here the sample has 20,000 to 25,000 distinct CDR3 sequences; about 35% occur a single time. Around 10% of the sample lies in the top ten. The sample comprised esophageal tumor tissue. Source of these receptors: a male donor with esophageal squamous cell carcinoma.

This clonotype was counted many times. The chain couples TRBV6-1 to TRBJ2-7; 7 nucleotides agree with TRBD2. Germline V CDR1 and CDR2: MNHNS, SASEGT. This CDR3 is built from 15 residues. Trimming cost V 3 bases and J 5 bases; bases outside gene matches: 10. This CDR3 is CASSEVAGVFNEQYF. Written as DNA, the CDR3 is TGTGCCAGCAGTGAGGTGGCGGGGGTTTTCAACGAGCAGTACTTC.

This clonotype showed up many times. J is TRBJ1-2 and V is TRBV5-4, with D possibly matching TRBD1 (6 bases). This CDR3 spans 15 amino acids. CDR1 is SGHNT and CDR2 is YYREEE in the germline V gene (reference sequence). Trimming removed 4 bases from V and 2 bases from J, with 15 bases in between. CDR3 DNA sequence: TGTGCCAGCAGCAGGACAAACACAGGGAACTATGGCTACACCTTC. It codes for CASSRTNTGNYGYTF.

The table lists this clonotype with many counts. This sequence joins TRBV28 and TRBJ2-3, with D hard to call. The CDR3 consists of 14 residues. Per the germline V gene, CDR1 is MDHEN and CDR2 is SYDVKM. V was clipped by 9 bases and J by 1 base, with 14 bases between them. CDR3 in amino acids: CASSGHAGTDTQYF. CDR3 DNA: TGTGCCAGTTCCGGTCATGCTGGCACAGATACGCAGTATTTT. Full variable domain (outside the CDR3, taken from reference TRBV28 and TRBJ2-3): DVKVTQSSRYLVKRTGEKVFLECVQDMDHENMFWYRQDPGLGLRLIYFSYDVKMKEKGDIPEGYSVSREKKERFSLILESASTNQTSMYLCASSGHAGTDTQYFGPGTRLTVL.

This clonotype was counted only a few times. A read error is likely, as this CDR3 ends without the conserved phenylalanine or tryptophan. No DNA is shown, since the ends of the CDR3 on it are uncertain; the CDR3 is the one TCRdb lists. The V and J genes are TRBV28 and TRBJ2-5; the tabulated D call, TRBD1, remains unverified against the DNA. The CDR3 spans 19 amino acids, including both terminal residues. Germline values: CDR1 MDHEN, CDR2 SYDVKM. The CDR3 reads CASSRFGVGGLSYGYTFGS.

This clonotype was seen repeatedly, ten times or more. This chain joins TRBV6-1 and TRBJ1-2; D is possibly TRBD1 (6 bases). Germline V gene sequence: CDR1 MNHNS, CDR2 SASEGT. The CDR3 is 15 residues long. V lost 6 bases and J 7 bases, leaving 21 bases between the germline ends. The CDR3 coding sequence is TGTGCCAGCAGGCCCATCGCCGGGGGCGCGGGTGGCTACACCTTC. It translates to CASRPIAGGAGGYTF.

This clonotype has ten or more counts. A much larger clone sits a single nucleotide away, making a read error possible. V gene TRBV28 combines with J gene TRBJ2-1; D ambiguous. The last part of the DNA fits TRBJ2-7 better; the J call may be wrong. Germline loops: CDR1 MDHEN, CDR2 SYDVKM. The CDR3 has 16 residues. As DNA, the CDR3 is TGTGCCAGCAGTTTCTATGGTCTGGGCTCCTACAATGAGCAGTACTTC. It encodes CASSFYGLGSYNEQYF.

This clonotype was seen at least ten times. The chain carries TRBV5-1 and TRBJ2-1; 11 nucleotides agree with TRBD2. The ends lost 2 bases at V and 7 bases at J; junction bases unmatched: 5. This CDR3 spans 15 amino acids. Germline lookup yields CDR1 SGHRS and CDR2 YFSETQ. This CDR3 is CASSLTSGSYNEQFF. The CDR3 DNA reads as TGCGCCAGCAGCTTAACTAGCGGGAGTTATAATGAGCAGTTCTTC.

This clonotype is labeled medium-sized. The V call is TRBV12-3 or TRBV12-4, the J call TRBJ2-7; TRBD2 matches at 10 bases. The J segment lost 0 bases and the V segment lost 7 bases, leaving 6 bases of the junction unmatched. The CDR3 consists of 15 residues. CDR3 in DNA: TGTGCCAGCAAACTCGGGACTAGCGCCTCCTACGAGCAGTACTTC. This translates into CASKLGTSASYEQYF.

Concerning this clonotype: No conserved phenylalanine or tryptophan is present at the end of the CDR3, so a read error is the likely explanation. The DNA is omitted, as the CDR3 cannot be located on it reliably, and the CDR3 follows TCRdb's listing. The V and J genes are TRBV6-1 and TRBJ2-5; the D segment call TRBD1 is taken from the table without a DNA check. The germline V gene encodes CDR1 MNHNS and CDR2 SASEGT. The CDR3 is made up of 17 amino acids, end residues included. CDR3 sequence: CASSEGYGIQYEQYFGS.

V is TRBV7-2 and J is TRBJ2-7; no clear D gene. The better agreement between TRBJ2-5 and the DNA end casts doubt on the J call. The CDR3 runs to 13 residues. CDR1 SGHTA and CDR2 FQGNSA come from the germline V gene. The chain's CDR3 is CASSSLTQETQYF. The CDR3 DNA sequence: TGTGCCAGCAGCTCACTGACACAAGAGACCCAGTACTTC.

In this sample, this clonotype turned up a few times. A clone one base away is much larger, so this may be a read error. This chain connects TRBV10-1 to TRBJ2-7, with D tentatively TRBD2 (7 bases). The germline V gene encodes CDR1 WNHNN and CDR2 SYGVQD (reference sequence). The CDR3 runs to 15 residues. V dropped 3 bases and J dropped 7 bases, with 19 bases sitting between them. CDR3 nucleotide sequence: TGCGCCAGCAGTGAAGGGGGGAGGGCCTCCAATGAGCAGTACTTC. Its translation: CASSEGGRASNEQYF.

This clonotype was observed many times. The rearrangement joins TRBV12-3 or TRBV12-4 to TRBJ2-7; 9 nucleotides match TRBD1. The V gene end was trimmed by 1 base and the J gene end by 4 bases; junction bases not matched to a gene: 5. The CDR3 is 15 residues long. Here the CDR3 reads CASSLGDRAAYEQYF. CDR3 DNA: TGTGCCAGCAGTTTAGGGGACAGGGCGGCGTACGAGCAGTACTTC.

A few counts support this clonotype. The chain is built from TRBV11-1 and TRBJ2-1; D uncertain. The CDR3 spans 14 residues. CDR1 SGHAT and CDR2 FQDESV come from the germline V gene (reference sequence). The germline V and J ends were trimmed by 5 bases and 0 bases, with 8 bases remaining between them. CDR3 loop: CASSAVGSYNEQFF. In DNA, the CDR3 is TGTGCCAGCAGCGCCGTAGGCTCCTACAATGAGCAGTTCTTC.

In this sample, this clonotype turned up many times. V gene TRBV18 combines with J gene TRBJ2-4, with TRBD2 matching 9 bases. Germline V gene sequence: CDR1 KGHSH, CDR2 LQKENI. This CDR3 spans 20 amino acids. The J segment lost 6 bases and the V segment lost 2 bases, leaving 20 bases of the junction unmatched. The CDR3 DNA sequence: TGTGCCAGCTCACCATCGGTCAGGTCTAGCGGGATCACAATAGGAAACATTCAGTACTTC. Amino acids: CASSPSVRSSGITIGNIQYF.

On this clonotype: One junction end does not reproduce the germline sequence, and a read error may be involved. V and J are TRBV24-1 and TRBJ2-3; tentatively, D is TRBD1 (5 bases). The CDR3 sequence is 16 residues long. Germline CDR1 and CDR2: KGHDR and SFDVKD. The CDR3 reads CATSDRTTETQESQYF. The CDR3 DNA is TGTGCCACCAGTGACCGGACGACAGAGACCCAAGAGTCCCAGTACTTT.

This clonotype was observed once. The V gene is TRBV11-1, the J gene TRBJ2-3; 9 bases fit TRBD2. The J call could be wrong; TRBJ2-1 is a better fit for the DNA end. The CDR3 length is 16 residues. CDR1 is SGHAT, CDR2 FQDESV, per germline (reference sequence). The CDR3 is CASSLGGRAGGNEQFF. The CDR3 nucleotides read TGTGCCAGCAGCTTAGGCGGGAGGGCCGGGGGGAATGAGCAGTTCTTC.

V gene TRBV7-6 combines with J gene TRBJ2-4; D is perhaps TRBD2 (5 bases). There are 15 residues in the CDR3. Germline assignment: CDR1 SGHVS and CDR2 FNYEAQ. Deletions cut 1 base from V and 15 bases from J, with 22 bases between. The CDR3 sequence: CASSLGQFSTGELYF. CDR3 bases: TGTGCCAGCAGCTTAGGGCAGTTCAGCACCGGGGAGCTGTACTTC.